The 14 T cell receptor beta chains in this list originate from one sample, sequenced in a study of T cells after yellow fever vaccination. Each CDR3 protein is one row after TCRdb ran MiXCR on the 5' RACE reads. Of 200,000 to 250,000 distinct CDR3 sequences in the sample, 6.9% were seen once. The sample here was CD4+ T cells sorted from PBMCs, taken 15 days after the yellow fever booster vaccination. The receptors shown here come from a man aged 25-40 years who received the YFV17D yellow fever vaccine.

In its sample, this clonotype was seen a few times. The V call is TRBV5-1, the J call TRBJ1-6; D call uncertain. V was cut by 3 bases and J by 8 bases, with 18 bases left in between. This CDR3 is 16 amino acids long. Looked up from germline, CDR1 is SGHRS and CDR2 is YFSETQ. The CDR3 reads CASSSRRPGSDSPLHF. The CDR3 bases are TGCGCCAGCAGCTCCCGACGCCCAGGTAGCGATTCACCCCTCCACTTT.

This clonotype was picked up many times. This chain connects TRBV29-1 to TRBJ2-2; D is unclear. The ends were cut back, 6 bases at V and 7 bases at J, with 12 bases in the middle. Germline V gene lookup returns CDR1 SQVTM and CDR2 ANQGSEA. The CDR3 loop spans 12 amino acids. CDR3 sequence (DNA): TGCAGCGTGGCATCGGACGGCGGGGAGCTGTTTTTT. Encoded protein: CSVASDGGELFF.

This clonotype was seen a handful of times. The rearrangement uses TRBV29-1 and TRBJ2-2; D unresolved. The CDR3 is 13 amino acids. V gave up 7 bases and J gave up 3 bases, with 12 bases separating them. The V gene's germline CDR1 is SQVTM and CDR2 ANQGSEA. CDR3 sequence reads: CSARRVYTGELFF. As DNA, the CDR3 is TGCAGCGCCCGAAGGGTATACACCGGGGAGCTGTTTTTT.

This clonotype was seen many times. CDR3 nucleotides: TGTGCCAGTAGACCTTTAGCGGGATCCTACGAGCAGTACTTC. This translates into CASRPLAGSYEQYF. This sequence joins TRBV19 and TRBJ2-7; 8 bases agree with TRBD2. V shed 6 bases and J 1 base; nucleotides not matched to a gene: 5. This CDR3 is 14 amino acids long. CDR1 is LNHDA, CDR2 SQIVND, per germline (reference sequence).

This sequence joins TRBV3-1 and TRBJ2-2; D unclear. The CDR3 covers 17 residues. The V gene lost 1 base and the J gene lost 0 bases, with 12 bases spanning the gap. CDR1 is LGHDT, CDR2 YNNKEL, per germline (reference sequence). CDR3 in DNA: TGTGCCAGCAGCCAAGGGCCCGCCCATACGAACACCGGGGAGCTGTTTTTT. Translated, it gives CASSQGPAHTNTGELFF.

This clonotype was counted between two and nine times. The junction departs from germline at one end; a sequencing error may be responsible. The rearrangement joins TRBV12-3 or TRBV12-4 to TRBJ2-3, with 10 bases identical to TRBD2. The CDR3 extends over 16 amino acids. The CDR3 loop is CASSFGASGSRDTQYF. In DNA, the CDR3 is TGTGCCAGCAGTTTTGGGGCTAGCGGGAGCAGAGATACGCAGTATTTT.

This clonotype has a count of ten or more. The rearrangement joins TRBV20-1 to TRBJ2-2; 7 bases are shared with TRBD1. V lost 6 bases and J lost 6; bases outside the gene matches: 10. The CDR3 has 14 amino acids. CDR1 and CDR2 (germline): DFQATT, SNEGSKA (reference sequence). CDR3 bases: TGCAGTGCAAACCGACAGGGTTTTCCCGGGGAGCTGTTTTTT. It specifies CSANRQGFPGELFF.

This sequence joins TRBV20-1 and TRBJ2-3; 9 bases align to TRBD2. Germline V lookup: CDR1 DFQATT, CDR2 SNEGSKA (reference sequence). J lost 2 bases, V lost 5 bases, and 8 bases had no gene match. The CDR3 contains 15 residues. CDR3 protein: CSAFSGSPTTDTQYF. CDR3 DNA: TGCAGTGCTTTTAGCGGGAGCCCAACCACAGATACGCAGTATTTT.

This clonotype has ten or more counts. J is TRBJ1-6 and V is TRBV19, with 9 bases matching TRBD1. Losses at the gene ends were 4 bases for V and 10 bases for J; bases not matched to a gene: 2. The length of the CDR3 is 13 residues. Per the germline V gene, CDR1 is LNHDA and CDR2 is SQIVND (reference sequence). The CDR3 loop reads CASSTTGGSPLHF. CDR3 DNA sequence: TGTGCCAGTAGTACGACAGGGGGATCACCCCTCCACTTT.

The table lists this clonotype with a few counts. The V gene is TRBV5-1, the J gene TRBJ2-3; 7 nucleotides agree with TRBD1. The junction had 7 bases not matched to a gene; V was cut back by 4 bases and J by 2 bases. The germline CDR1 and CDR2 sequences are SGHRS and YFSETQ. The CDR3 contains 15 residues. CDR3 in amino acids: CASSITTGNTDTQYF. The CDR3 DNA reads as TGCGCCAGCAGCATCACGACAGGGAACACAGATACGCAGTATTTT.

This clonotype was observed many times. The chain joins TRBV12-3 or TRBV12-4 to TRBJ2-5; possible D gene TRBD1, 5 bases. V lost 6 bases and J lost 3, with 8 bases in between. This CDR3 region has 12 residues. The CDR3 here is CASSPREETQYF. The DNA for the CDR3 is TGTGCCAGCAGCCCCAGGGAAGAGACCCAGTACTTC.

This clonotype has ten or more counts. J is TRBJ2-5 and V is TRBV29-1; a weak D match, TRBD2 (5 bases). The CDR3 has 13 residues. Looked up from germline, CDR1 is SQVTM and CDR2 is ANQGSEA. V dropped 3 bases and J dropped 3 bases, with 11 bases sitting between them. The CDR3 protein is CSVDRGRKETQYF. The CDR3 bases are TGCAGCGTTGACCGGGGAAGGAAAGAGACCCAGTACTTC. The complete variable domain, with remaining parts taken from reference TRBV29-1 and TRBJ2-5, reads SAVISQKPSRDICQRGTSLTIQCQVDSQVTMMFWYRQQPGQSLTLIATANQGSEATYESGFVIDKFPISRPNLTFSTLTVSNMSPEDSSIYLCSVDRGRKETQYFGPGTRLLVL.

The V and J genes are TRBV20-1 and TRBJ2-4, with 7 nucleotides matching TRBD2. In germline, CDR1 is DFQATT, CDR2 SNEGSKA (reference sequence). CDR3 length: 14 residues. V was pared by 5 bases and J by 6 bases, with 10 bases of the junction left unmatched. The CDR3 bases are TGCAGTGCTCACCAAAGCGGGACCTCAAACATTCAGTACTTC. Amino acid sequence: CSAHQSGTSNIQYF.

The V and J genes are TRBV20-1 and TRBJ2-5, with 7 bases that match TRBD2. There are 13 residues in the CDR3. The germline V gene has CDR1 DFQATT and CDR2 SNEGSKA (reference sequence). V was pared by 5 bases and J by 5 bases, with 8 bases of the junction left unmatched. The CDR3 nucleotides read TGCAGTGCTCGGAGACTAGCAGCGGAGACCCAGTACTTC. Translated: CSARRLAAETQYF.